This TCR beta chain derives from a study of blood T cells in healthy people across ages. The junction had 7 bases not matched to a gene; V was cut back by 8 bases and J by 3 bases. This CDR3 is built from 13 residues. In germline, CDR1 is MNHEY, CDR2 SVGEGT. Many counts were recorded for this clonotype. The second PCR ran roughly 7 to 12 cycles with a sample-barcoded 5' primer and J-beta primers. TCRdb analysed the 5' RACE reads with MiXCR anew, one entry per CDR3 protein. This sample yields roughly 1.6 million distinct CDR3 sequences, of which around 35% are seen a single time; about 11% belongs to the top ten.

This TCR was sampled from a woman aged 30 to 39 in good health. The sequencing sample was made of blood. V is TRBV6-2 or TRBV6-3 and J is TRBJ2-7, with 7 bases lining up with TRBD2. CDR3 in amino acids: CASLGGGGYEQYF. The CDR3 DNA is TGTGCCAGCTTAGGCGGGGGAGGCTACGAGCAGTACTTC.